This T cell receptor (beta chain) was recorded in a study of PD-1 blockade in classical Hodgkin lymphoma. This CDR3 has 14 amino acids. V dropped 1 base and J dropped 9 bases, with 16 bases sitting between them. Produced via immunoSEQ multiplex PCR; TCRdb's table is partial and in-frame only. The sample records over 85,000 clones, 75% to 85% being singletons. Every patient relapsed after autologous stem cell transplantation, and brentuximab vedotin exposure varied. This rearrangement joins TRBV23-1 to TRBJ2-7, with D maybe TRBD1 (6 bases). TRBV23-1 carries the ORF label, with uncertain function. The sequence was collected from a human donor with classical Hodgkin lymphoma. The source material was peripheral blood mononuclear cells (PBMCs), sampled before the second cycle of nivolumab. The chain's CDR3 is CASSQWAGASGQYF. CDR3 nucleotides: TGCGCCAGCAGTCAATGGGCAGGGGCCTCCGGGCAGTACTTC.